These 30 T cell receptor beta chains were sequenced from one sample in a study of CXCR3-negative and CXCR3-positive naive CD8 T cells. Study-level findings and limits: The TRB CDR3s that CXCR3-positive naive cells carried were more hydrophobic than those of CXCR3-negative naive cells.

Researchers prepared the TRB cDNA libraries using 5' RACE with UMI labels. TCRdb reprocessed the 5' RACE reads; each CDR3 protein has one entry and no DNA is given. Its listing shows 5,000 to 6,500 distinct CDR3 sequences. These TCRs' antigens remain unknown. The material sequenced was naive CXCR3+ CD8+ T cells from blood. Subset noted: CD45RO-CCR7+CD27+CD95- naive CD8+ T cells expressing CXCR3 (TNR3+). These receptors all come from a human donor in good health. Some clones in this sample may be carry-over from other donors' samples.

V and J are TRBV29-1 and TRBJ1-2. The CDR3 has 14 amino acids. Germline V CDR1 and CDR2: SQVTM, ANQGSEA. This CDR3 reads CSALGGVLDYGYTF.

V usage is TRBV20-1 and J usage is TRBJ2-7. Germline V gene sequence: CDR1 DFQATT, CDR2 SNEGSKA (reference sequence). The CDR3 spans 16 residues. CDR3 loop: CSASRTTTTISYEQYF.

This clonotype is identified as medium-sized from frequency. The gene calls are TRBV21-1 and TRBJ1-1; no DNA is available, so the TRBD1 call from TCRdb remains unchecked. TRBV21-1 is classified as a pseudogene. The CDR3 covers 15 residues. The CDR3 sequence is CASSIVPRGVPEAFF.

The rearrangement joins TRBV9 to TRBJ2-5. The germline V gene encodes CDR1 SGDLS and CDR2 YYNGEE. The CDR3 totals 15 residues. CDR3 loop: CASSVGQLVWETQYF.

V is TRBV18 and J is TRBJ2-1. Germline V gives CDR1 KGHSH, CDR2 LQKENI. The CDR3 consists of 14 residues. CDR3 region: CASSPGASYNEQFF.

V usage is TRBV19 and J usage is TRBJ1-5. Germline V gives CDR1 LNHDA, CDR2 SQIVND (reference sequence). There are 15 residues in the CDR3. The CDR3 region is CASSIDTISNQPQHF.

This chain joins TRBV14 and TRBJ1-1; the TCRdb D gene call, TRBD1, has no DNA to confirm it. Germline V lookup: CDR1 SGHDN, CDR2 FVKESK. This CDR3 is built from 14 residues. The CDR3 sequence: CASSTGWGNTEAFF. Full variable domain (rest looked up from reference TRBV14 and TRBJ1-1): EAGVTQFPSHSVIEKGQTVTLRCDPISGHDNLYWYRRVMGKEIKFLLHFVKESKQDESGMPNNRFLAERTGGTYSTLKVQPAELEDSGVYFCASSTGWGNTEAFFGQGTRLTVV.

This clonotype counts as medium-sized by frequency. The chain employs TRBV25-1 and TRBJ2-3; TCRdb names TRBD1, which stays unverified in the absence of DNA. This CDR3 has 14 residues. Looked up from germline, CDR1 is MGHDK and CDR2 is SYGVNS. CDR3: CASGETDGTDTQYF.

This clonotype is labeled medium-sized (0.01 to 0.1%) based on frequency. V usage is TRBV5-6 and J usage is TRBJ1-2. This CDR3 region has 15 residues. In germline, CDR1 is SGHDT, CDR2 YYEEEE. CDR3 residues: CASSSGTAANYGYTF.

Measured by frequency, this clonotype is medium-sized. The CDR3 loop reads CASRVTSGGQETQYF. The chain employs TRBV5-1 and TRBJ2-5; the TCRdb call, TRBD2, lacks DNA for checking. The CDR3 totals 15 residues. Germline assignment: CDR1 SGHRS and CDR2 YFSETQ. The whole variable domain, remainder taken from reference TRBV5-1 and TRBJ2-5, is KAGVTQTPRYLIKTRGQQVTLSCSPISGHRSVSWYQQTPGQGLQFLFEYFSETQRNKGNFPGRFSGRQFSNSRSEMNVSTLELGDSALYLCASRVTSGGQETQYFGPGTRLLVL.

This clonotype ranks as medium-sized in terms of frequency. CDR3: CASSQYRDRPYGEQYF. The V call is TRBV14, the J call TRBJ2-7; the D call of TRBD1 rests on TCRdb alone, since no DNA is present to check it. The CDR3 is made up of 16 amino acids. Germline CDR1 SGHDN, CDR2 FVKESK.

This clonotype is deemed medium-sized by its frequency. The V gene is TRBV11-2, the J gene TRBJ2-4; the D call from TCRdb, TRBD2, cannot be confirmed without DNA. CDR1 and CDR2 from the germline V gene are SGHAT and FQNNGV. This CDR3 is 17 amino acids long. The CDR3 sequence is CASSLGEREGAKNIQYF.

CDR3 loop: CASSRPGGNEEGTDTQYF. The chain combines TRBV7-3 with TRBJ2-3; as DNA is missing, the TRBD2 call by TCRdb cannot be tested. CDR3 size: 18 residues. Germline lookup yields CDR1 SGHTA and CDR2 FQGTGA.

The chain employs TRBV2 and TRBJ2-1; TCRdb selects TRBD2, and the lack of DNA leaves this call unchecked. The CDR3 contains 14 residues. Germline lookup yields CDR1 SNHLY and CDR2 FYNNEI. CDR3 in amino acids: CASRTSGTYNEQFF.

This clonotype is classed as medium-sized by frequency. The genes are TRBV29-1 and TRBJ2-3. The germline CDR1 and CDR2 sequences are SQVTM and ANQGSEA. This CDR3 contains 14 residues. CDR3 amino acids: CSVEDPWSTDTQYF.

This clonotype counts as medium-sized by frequency. The V gene is TRBV20-1, the J gene TRBJ2-3; TCRdb designates TRBD1, a call that cannot be tested without DNA. Looked up from germline, CDR1 is DFQATT and CDR2 is SNEGSKA (reference sequence). This CDR3 region has 13 residues. CDR3 sequence reads: CSARGRGADTQYF.

CDR3 region: CASSLLTSGRGLGQFF. V usage is TRBV11-2 and J usage is TRBJ2-1; the TRBD2 assignment by TCRdb is unverifiable without DNA. The CDR3 is made up of 16 amino acids. Germline assignment: CDR1 SGHAT and CDR2 FQNNGV.

This rearrangement joins TRBV12-3 or TRBV12-4 to TRBJ2-7; TCRdb gives TRBD1 as the D gene, but with no DNA this cannot be confirmed. The CDR3 consists of 14 residues. The CDR3 loop is CASSAFSGNYEQYF.

In terms of frequency, this clonotype is medium-sized. CDR3 amino acids: CSARDFGTSGLTDTQYF. The V call is TRBV20-1, the J call TRBJ2-3; TCRdb calls TRBD2, which cannot be checked without DNA. The CDR3 loop spans 17 amino acids. Germline-derived CDR1 and CDR2 are DFQATT and SNEGSKA (reference sequence).

Considering frequency, this clonotype is medium-sized. This chain links TRBV25-1 with TRBJ2-2; TCRdb's D gene call, TRBD1, goes unchecked for lack of DNA. CDR1 MGHDK and CDR2 SYGVNS come from the germline V gene. The CDR3 totals 16 residues. CDR3: CASSDPTGGTTGELFF.

This clonotype is deemed medium-sized by its frequency. The gene calls are TRBV19 and TRBJ2-2; TCRdb's D call, TRBD2, is unchecked because there is no DNA. Looked up from germline, CDR1 is LNHDA and CDR2 is SQIVND (reference sequence). The CDR3 runs 18 residues. This CDR3 is CARNSTKAGGPRTGELFF.

This clonotype registers medium-sized (0.01 to 0.1%) by frequency. This rearrangement joins TRBV7-9 to TRBJ2-1; lacking DNA, the TRBD1 call made by TCRdb goes unchecked. This CDR3 is built from 14 residues. Germline V gene data show CDR1 as SEHNR and CDR2 as FQNEAQ (reference sequence). This chain's CDR3 is CASSLESVRDEQFF.

This rearrangement joins TRBV29-1 to TRBJ2-3; TCRdb names TRBD2, which stays unverified in the absence of DNA. CDR1 and CDR2 from the germline V gene are SQVTM and ANQGSEA. The CDR3 sequence is 16 residues long. The CDR3 sequence: CSVEDGGTSGTDTQYF.

This chain uses TRBV29-1 with TRBJ1-1. This CDR3 comprises 13 residues. CDR1 and CDR2 (germline): SQVTM, ANQGSEA. The CDR3 sequence is CSVALGSHTEAFF.

The J gene is TRBJ2-1, the V gene TRBV9; TCRdb lists TRBD2, though no DNA is available to test this call. This CDR3 spans 14 amino acids. Germline V gives CDR1 SGDLS, CDR2 YYNGEE. CDR3 in amino acids: CASSVIAANNEQFF.

The chain recombines TRBV7-6 with TRBJ2-1; the D call of TRBD2 rests on TCRdb alone, since no DNA is present to check it. CDR3 length: 16 residues. Germline loops: CDR1 SGHVS, CDR2 FNYEAQ. CDR3 amino acids: CASSRTGTSGRDEQFF.

Measured by frequency, this clonotype is medium-sized. The chain recombines TRBV29-1 with TRBJ2-1; TCRdb reports TRBD1, a call that lacks DNA to check it against. The germline V gene has CDR1 SQVTM and CDR2 ANQGSEA. This CDR3 region has 15 residues. Here the CDR3 reads CSVPGTSRFYNEQFF.

This clonotype is labeled medium-sized (0.01 to 0.1%) based on frequency. The chain links TRBV27 to TRBJ2-3. Looked up from germline, CDR1 is MNHEY and CDR2 is SMNVEV (reference sequence). The CDR3 spans 17 residues. The CDR3 reads CASSLYVGELFTDTQYF.

The CDR3 spells CASRGEREAYNEQFF. The V gene is TRBV28, the J gene TRBJ2-1; TCRdb outputs TRBD2, but without DNA this stays unchecked. This CDR3 is 15 amino acids long. In germline, CDR1 is MDHEN, CDR2 SYDVKM.

V is TRBV7-2 and J is TRBJ2-1. Germline-derived CDR1 and CDR2 are SGHTA and FQGNSA. The CDR3 is 12 residues long. This CDR3 is CASSLGINEQFF.